This entry is about one T cell receptor (beta chain). Its antigen remains undetermined. A much bigger clone sits one base away, suggesting this may be a read error. This specimen belongs to a study of blood T cell repertoires in COVID-19 (dated by TCRdb to about 2020). Some background on the complete study: Samples covering the acute and convalescent phases of COVID-19 were provided by collaborators in the United States, Italy and Spain. The prospective study material was composed of cDNA or gDNA derived from T cells, B-cell-depleted T cells, or PBMCs. Deeply sampled blood TCRbeta repertoires from subjects exposed to, actively infected with, or recovered from COVID-19 were included in the dataset. The repertoires were made available in a free public database intended to serve as a resource for research on the immune response to SARS-CoV-2. Samples were obtained from the ongoing ImmuneRACE study (first 160 participants) and from roughly 1,300 subjects provided by 6 global collaborators. Nearly every sample came with metadata listing a de-identified subject ID, COVID-19 status, age in years and sex. Where HLA class I and class II types were available, the types were taken from metadata supplied by the sample provider, not from assay-based typing. The paper as a whole reports these results and caveats: The amount of clinical and demographic metadata varied by source and participant and was provided uncurated.

Collaborating institutions collected whole blood in K2EDTA tubes following their own protocols. For TCRbeta analysis, collaborator samples were shipped as frozen whole blood, as isolated PBMCs, or as DNA extracted from either sample type. From the germline V gene, CDR1 is SGHTA and CDR2 is FQGNSA. The CDR3 holds 12 amino acids from the cysteine to the phenylalanine. The sequence is cut down to CDR3 DNA, 36 bases in frame from base 1. V is pared back by 5 bases and J by 0 bases, with 5 bases lying between the germline termini. TCRbeta CDR3 regions were amplified from genomic DNA by means of the immunoSEQ Assay, a bias-controlled multiplex PCR. For the original study's pipeline: The number of nucleated cells in each sample was estimated by amplification of reference gene primers within the assay. Sequence reads were collapsed and filtered to measure the absolute abundance of every unique TCRbeta CDR3 rearrangement. Productive Simpson clonality was computed per sample as the square root of Simpson's diversity index over productive rearrangements. The source is immuneACCESS, and TCRdb retained only in-frame sequences with V and J called. Part of the clones is not carried over; for the studies checked, unresolved V genes explain less than half of this, and the remainder is unexplained. V and J calls and clone size are those listed in that table; D and trimming were worked out from the DNA. Counted in this sample were 150,000 to 200,000 clones; 70% to 85% of them appeared once. 6% to 8% of the sample is in the top ten clones.

The receptor chain draws on TRBV7-2 and TRBJ2-7, with no D gene named confidently. Sequencing was carried out using peripheral blood. The clonotype originates from a human donor with acute or convalescent COVID-19. The donor label of this sample is uncertain. The nucleotide sequence reads TGTGCCAGCAGCCTATCCTCCTACGAGCAGTACTTC. It translates as CASSLSSYEQYF.